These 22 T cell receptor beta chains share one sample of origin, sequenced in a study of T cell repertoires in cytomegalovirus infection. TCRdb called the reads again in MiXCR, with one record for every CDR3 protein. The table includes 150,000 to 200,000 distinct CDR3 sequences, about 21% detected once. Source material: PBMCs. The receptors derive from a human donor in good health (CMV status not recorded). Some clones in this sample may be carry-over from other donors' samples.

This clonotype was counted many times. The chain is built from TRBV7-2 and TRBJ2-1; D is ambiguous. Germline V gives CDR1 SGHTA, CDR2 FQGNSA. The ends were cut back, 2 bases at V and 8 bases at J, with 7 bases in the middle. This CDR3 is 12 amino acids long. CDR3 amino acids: CASSLLVYEQFF. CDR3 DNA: TGTGCCAGCAGCTTATTGGTTTATGAGCAGTTCTTC.

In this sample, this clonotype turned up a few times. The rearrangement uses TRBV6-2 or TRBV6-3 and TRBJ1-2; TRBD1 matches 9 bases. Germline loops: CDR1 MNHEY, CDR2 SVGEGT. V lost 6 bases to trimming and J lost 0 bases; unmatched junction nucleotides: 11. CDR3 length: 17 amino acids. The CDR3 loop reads CASSHRTGVRANYGYTF. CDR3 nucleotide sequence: TGTGCCAGCAGCCATAGGACAGGGGTCAGAGCTAACTATGGCTACACCTTC.

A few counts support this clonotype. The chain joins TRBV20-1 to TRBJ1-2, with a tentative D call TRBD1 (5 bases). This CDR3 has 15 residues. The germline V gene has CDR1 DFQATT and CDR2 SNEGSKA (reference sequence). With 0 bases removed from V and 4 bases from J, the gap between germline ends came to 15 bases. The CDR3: CSARDQGSGGYGYTF. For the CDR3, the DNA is TGCAGTGCTAGAGATCAGGGCAGTGGGGGCTATGGCTACACCTTC.

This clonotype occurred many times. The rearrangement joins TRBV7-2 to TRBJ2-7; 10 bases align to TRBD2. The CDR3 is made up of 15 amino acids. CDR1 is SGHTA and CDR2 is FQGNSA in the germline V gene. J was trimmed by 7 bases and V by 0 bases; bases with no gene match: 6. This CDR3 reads CASSLALAGAGEQYF. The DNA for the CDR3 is TGTGCCAGCAGCTTAGCGCTAGCGGGAGCGGGGGAGCAGTACTTC.

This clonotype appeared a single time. The CDR3 region is CSARSPGQGGHEQYF. The DNA for the CDR3 is TGCAGTGCTAGATCGCCGGGACAGGGAGGTCACGAGCAGTACTTC. The chain uses TRBV20-1 and TRBJ2-7; 9 bases map to TRBD1. This CDR3 has 15 residues. Germline V gene lookup returns CDR1 DFQATT and CDR2 SNEGSKA (reference sequence). V lost 2 bases and J lost 5; bases outside the gene matches: 10.

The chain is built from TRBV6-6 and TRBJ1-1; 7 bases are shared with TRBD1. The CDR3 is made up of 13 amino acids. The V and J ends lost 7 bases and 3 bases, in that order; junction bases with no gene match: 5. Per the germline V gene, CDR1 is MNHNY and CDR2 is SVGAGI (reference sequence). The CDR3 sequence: CASTPRGHTEAFF. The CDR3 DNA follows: TGTGCCAGCACCCCAAGGGGGCACACTGAAGCTTTCTTT.

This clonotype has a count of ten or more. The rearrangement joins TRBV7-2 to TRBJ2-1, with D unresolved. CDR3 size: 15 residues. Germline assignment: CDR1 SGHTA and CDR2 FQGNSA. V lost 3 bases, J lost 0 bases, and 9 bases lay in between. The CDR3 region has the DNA TGTGCCAGCAGCTTGGGCGAGAGCTCCTACAATGAGCAGTTCTTC. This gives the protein CASSLGESSYNEQFF.

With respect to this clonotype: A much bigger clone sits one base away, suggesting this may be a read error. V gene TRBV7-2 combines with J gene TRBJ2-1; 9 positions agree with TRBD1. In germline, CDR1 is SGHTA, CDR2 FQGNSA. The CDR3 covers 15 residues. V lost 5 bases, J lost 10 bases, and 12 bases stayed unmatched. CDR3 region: CASSHSLTGGGEQFF. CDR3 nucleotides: TGTGCCAGCAGCCATTCCCTTACAGGGGGCGGGGAGCAGTTCTTC.

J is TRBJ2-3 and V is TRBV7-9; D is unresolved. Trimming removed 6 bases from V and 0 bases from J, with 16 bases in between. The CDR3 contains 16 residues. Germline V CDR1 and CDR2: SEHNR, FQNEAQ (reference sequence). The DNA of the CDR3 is TGTGCCAGCAGTTCTAATGGCGCGGCTAGCACAGATACGCAGTATTTT. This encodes CASSSNGAASTDTQYF.

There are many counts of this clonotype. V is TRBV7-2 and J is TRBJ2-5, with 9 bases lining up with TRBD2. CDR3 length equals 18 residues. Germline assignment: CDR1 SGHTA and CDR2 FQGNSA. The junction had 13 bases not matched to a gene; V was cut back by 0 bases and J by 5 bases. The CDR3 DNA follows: TGTGCCAGCAGCTTAGCTCATCTCGCGGGAGGGGTTGGCGAGACCCAGTACTTC. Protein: CASSLAHLAGGVGETQYF.

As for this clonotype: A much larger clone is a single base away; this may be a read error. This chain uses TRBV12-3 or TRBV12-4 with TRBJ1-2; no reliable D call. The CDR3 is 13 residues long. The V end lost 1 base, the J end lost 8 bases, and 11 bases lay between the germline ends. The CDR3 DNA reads TGTGCCAGCAGTTTAGGGCCAAGGAAAGGCTACACCTTC. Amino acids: CASSLGPRKGYTF.

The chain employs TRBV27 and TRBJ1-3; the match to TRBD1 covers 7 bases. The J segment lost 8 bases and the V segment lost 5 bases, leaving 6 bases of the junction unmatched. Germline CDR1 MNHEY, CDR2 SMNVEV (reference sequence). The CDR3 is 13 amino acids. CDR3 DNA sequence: TGTGCCAGCAGTCTCCGACAGGGTGACACCATATATTTT. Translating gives CASSLRQGDTIYF.

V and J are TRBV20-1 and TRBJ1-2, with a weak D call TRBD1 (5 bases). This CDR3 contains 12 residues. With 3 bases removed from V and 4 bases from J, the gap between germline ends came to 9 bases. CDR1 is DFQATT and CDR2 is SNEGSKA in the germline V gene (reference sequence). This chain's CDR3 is CSASRGAYGYTF. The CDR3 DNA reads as TGCAGTGCTAGTAGGGGCGCCTATGGCTACACCTTC.

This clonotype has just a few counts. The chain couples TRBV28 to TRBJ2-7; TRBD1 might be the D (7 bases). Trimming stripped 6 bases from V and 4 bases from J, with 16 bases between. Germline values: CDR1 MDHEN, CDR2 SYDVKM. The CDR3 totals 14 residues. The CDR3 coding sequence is TGTGCCAGCAGGAAGCAGGGGGGAGGATACGAGCAGTACTTC. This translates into CASRKQGGGYEQYF.

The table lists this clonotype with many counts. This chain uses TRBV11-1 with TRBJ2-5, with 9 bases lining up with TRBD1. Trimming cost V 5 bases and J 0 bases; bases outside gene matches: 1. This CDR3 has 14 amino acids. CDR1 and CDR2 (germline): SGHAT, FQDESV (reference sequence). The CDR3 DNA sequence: TGTGCCAGCAGCCGGGACAGGGACCAAGAGACCCAGTACTTC. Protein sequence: CASSRDRDQETQYF.

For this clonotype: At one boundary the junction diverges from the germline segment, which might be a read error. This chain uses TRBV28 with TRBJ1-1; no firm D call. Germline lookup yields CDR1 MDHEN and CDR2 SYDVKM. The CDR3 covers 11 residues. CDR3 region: CASSPPLGMVF. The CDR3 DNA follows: TGTGCCAGCAGTCCACCCCTGGGTATGGTCTTT.

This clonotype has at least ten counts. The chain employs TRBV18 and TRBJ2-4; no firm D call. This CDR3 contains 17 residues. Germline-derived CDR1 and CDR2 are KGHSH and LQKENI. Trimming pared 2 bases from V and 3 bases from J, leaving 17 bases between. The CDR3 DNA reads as TGTGCCAGCTCACCATCGTTGCCTCCCAGTGGCAAAAACATTCAGTACTTC. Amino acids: CASSPSLPPSGKNIQYF. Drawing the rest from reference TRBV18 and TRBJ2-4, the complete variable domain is NAGVMQNPRHLVRRRGQEARLRCSPMKGHSHVYWYRQLPEEGLKFMVYLQKENIIDESGMPKERFSAEFPKEGPSILRIQQVVRGDSAAYFCASSPSLPPSGKNIQYFGAGTRLSVL.

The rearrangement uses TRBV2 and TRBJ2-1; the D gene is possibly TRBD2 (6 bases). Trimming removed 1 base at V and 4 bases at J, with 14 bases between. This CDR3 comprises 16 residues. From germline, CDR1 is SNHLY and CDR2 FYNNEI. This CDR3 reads CASSEGRSGDYNEQFF. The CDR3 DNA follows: TGTGCCAGCAGTGAAGGGCGATCGGGGGATTACAATGAGCAGTTCTTC.

CDR3 amino acids: CASSLEGHFTGELFF. In DNA, the CDR3 is TGTGCCAGCAGCTTAGAGGGTCACTTCACCGGGGAGCTGTTTTTT. The chain combines TRBV7-3 with TRBJ2-2; TRBD2 might be the D (5 bases). With 2 bases removed from V and 4 bases from J, the gap between germline ends came to 11 bases. Germline loops: CDR1 SGHTA, CDR2 FQGTGA. CDR3 size: 15 residues.

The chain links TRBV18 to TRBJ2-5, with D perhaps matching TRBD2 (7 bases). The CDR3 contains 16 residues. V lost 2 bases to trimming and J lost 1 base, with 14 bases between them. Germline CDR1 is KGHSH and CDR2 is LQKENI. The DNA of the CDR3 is TGTGCCAGCTCACCAGTAAGCGCGGGGGCCCAAGAGACCCAGTACTTC. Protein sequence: CASSPVSAGAQETQYF.

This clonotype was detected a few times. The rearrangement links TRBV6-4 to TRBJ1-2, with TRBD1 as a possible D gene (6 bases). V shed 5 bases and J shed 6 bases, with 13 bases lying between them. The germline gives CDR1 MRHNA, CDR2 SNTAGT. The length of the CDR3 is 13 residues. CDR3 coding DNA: TGTGCCAGCAGTCCCACGGGGGGCAATGGCTACACCTTC. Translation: CASSPTGGNGYTF.

CDR3 bases: TGTGCCAGCAGCTTAGAGACAGGGGATGGCTACACCTTC. Protein product: CASSLETGDGYTF. This sequence joins TRBV7-9 and TRBJ1-2, with 8 positions matching TRBD1. CDR1 and CDR2 (germline): SEHNR, FQNEAQ (reference sequence). CDR3 size: 13 residues. After removal of 1 base from V and 6 bases from J, the junction contained 1 base not matched to a gene.